These T cell receptor beta chains were read from a single sample in a study of immune reconstitution after stem cell transplant in scleroderma. Each CDR3 protein gets one entry after TCRdb re-called the RT-PCR reads with MiXCR. The sample lists 2,500 or so distinct CDR3 sequences, 11% occurring once. This specimen was acquired before or after autologous hematopoietic stem cell transplantation (not recorded which). All receptors derive from a female donor with systemic sclerosis. CDR3s include the opening cysteine and the closing phenylalanine or tryptophan. Fields, in order: clone size, V gene, J gene, D gene, CDR3 protein, CDR3 DNA. D genes are given only for firm matches. Some rows mark clone size as missing; the rest say once, few, many or name a class of expanded clone.

abundance: medium-sized
v_gene: TRBV29-1
j_gene: TRBJ1-1
d_gene: .
CDR3aa: CSVGTPNTEAFF
CDR3nt: TGCAGCGTTGGCACCCCGAACACTGAAGCTTTCTTT

abundance: medium-sized
v_gene: TRBV2
j_gene: TRBJ2-5
d_gene: TRBD2
CDR3aa: CASSAQLAGGETQYF
CDR3nt: TGTGCCAGCAGTGCTCAACTAGCGGGGGGAGAGACCCAGTACTTC

abundance: medium-sized
v_gene: TRBV5-1
j_gene: TRBJ2-1
d_gene: TRBD2
CDR3aa: CASSRTSPENEQFF
CDR3nt: TGCGCCAGCAGCAGGACTAGTCCGGAAAATGAGCAGTTCTTC

abundance: large
v_gene: TRBV7-2
j_gene: TRBJ2-2
d_gene: .
CDR3aa: CASSLASGELFF
CDR3nt: TGTGCCAGCAGCTTAGCGTCCGGGGAGCTGTTTTTT

abundance: medium-sized
v_gene: TRBV29-1
j_gene: TRBJ2-7
d_gene: .
CDR3aa: CSVRDEQYF
CDR3nt: TGCAGCGTCCGCGACGAGCAGTACTTC

abundance: many
v_gene: TRBV20-1
j_gene: TRBJ2-5
d_gene: TRBD2
CDR3aa: CSAMGGGRQETQYF
CDR3nt: TGCAGTGCTATGGGGGGAGGGAGACAAGAGACCCAGTACTTC

abundance: medium-sized
v_gene: TRBV20-1
j_gene: TRBJ2-1
d_gene: TRBD2
CDR3aa: CSARDPAGGPQFF
CDR3nt: TGCAGTGCTAGAGATCCGGCGGGGGGGCCTCAGTTCTTC

abundance: .
v_gene: TRBV4-1
j_gene: TRBJ1-3
d_gene: .
CDR3aa: CASSQEGGAGNTIYF
CDR3nt: TGCGCCAGCAGCCAAGAAGGGGGAGCGGGAAACACCATATATTTT

abundance: medium-sized
v_gene: TRBV3-1
j_gene: TRBJ1-2
d_gene: .
CDR3aa: CASSQGPGGGYTF
CDR3nt: TGTGCCAGCAGCCAAGGGCCAGGCGGGGGCTACACCTTC

abundance: .
v_gene: TRBV30
j_gene: TRBJ2-2
d_gene: TRBD1
CDR3aa: CAETPGGWNTGELFF
CDR3nt: TGTGCCGAAACGCCAGGGGGTTGGAACACCGGGGAGCTGTTTTTT

abundance: few
v_gene: TRBV14
j_gene: TRBJ2-7
d_gene: .
CDR3aa: CASSQSPGGLQYF
CDR3nt: TGTGCCAGCAGCCAATCTCCGGGGGGCCTGCAGTACTTC

abundance: .
v_gene: TRBV7-8
j_gene: TRBJ1-1
d_gene: .
CDR3aa: CASSRGVNTEAFF
CDR3nt: TGTGCCAGCAGCCGAGGGGTGAACACTGAAGCTTTCTTT

abundance: many
v_gene: TRBV7-2
j_gene: TRBJ1-2
d_gene: .
CDR3aa: CASSVRENYGYTF
CDR3nt: TGTGCCAGCAGCGTCCGGGAGAACTATGGCTACACCTTC

abundance: .
v_gene: TRBV14
j_gene: TRBJ2-7
d_gene: .
CDR3aa: CASSQEARGRGYEQYF
CDR3nt: TGTGCCAGCAGCCAAGAGGCCCGGGGGCGGGGATACGAGCAGTACTTC

abundance: .
v_gene: TRBV3-1
j_gene: TRBJ1-6
d_gene: .
CDR3aa: CASSQGGQRNSPLHF
CDR3nt: TGTGCCAGCAGCCAAGGCGGGCAGCGTAATTCACCCCTCCACTTT

abundance: medium-sized
v_gene: TRBV2
j_gene: TRBJ2-6
d_gene: TRBD1
CDR3aa: CASREQQGASSGANVLTF
CDR3nt: TGTGCCAGCAGGGAACAACAGGGGGCGAGCTCTGGGGCCAACGTCCTGACTTTC

abundance: .
v_gene: TRBV7-9
j_gene: TRBJ2-1
d_gene: .
CDR3aa: CASRARWSGSGDEQFF
CDR3nt: TGTGCCAGCAGAGCAAGGTGGAGCGGATCCGGGGATGAGCAGTTCTTC

abundance: .
v_gene: TRBV20-1
j_gene: TRBJ2-1
d_gene: TRBD1
CDR3aa: CSARGQGPGSYNEQFF
CDR3nt: TGCAGTGCTAGAGGACAGGGGCCAGGATCCTACAATGAGCAGTTCTTC

abundance: medium-sized
v_gene: TRBV7-9
j_gene: TRBJ2-3
d_gene: TRBD2
CDR3aa: CASSLVSGGANTQYF
CDR3nt: TGTGCCAGCAGCCTCGTTTCGGGGGGGGCAAATACGCAGTATTTT

abundance: medium-sized
v_gene: TRBV7-8
j_gene: TRBJ1-2
d_gene: .
CDR3aa: CASSLEVFGGYTF
CDR3nt: TGTGCCAGCAGCTTAGAGGTTTTTGGTGGCTACACCTTC

abundance: medium-sized
v_gene: TRBV12-3/TRBV12-4
j_gene: TRBJ2-5
d_gene: TRBD2
CDR3aa: CASSLTSEEETQYF
CDR3nt: TGTGCCAGCAGCCTGACTAGCGAGGAAGAGACCCAGTACTTC

abundance: medium-sized
v_gene: TRBV7-2
j_gene: TRBJ2-5
d_gene: TRBD2
CDR3aa: CASSSLGGYQETQYF
CDR3nt: TGTGCCAGCAGCTCCCTCGGGGGGTACCAAGAGACCCAGTACTTC

abundance: medium-sized
v_gene: TRBV20-1
j_gene: TRBJ1-1
d_gene: .
CDR3aa: CSAKEGHPNTEAFF
CDR3nt: TGCAGTGCCAAAGAAGGACACCCGAACACTGAAGCTTTCTTT

abundance: .
v_gene: TRBV5-1
j_gene: TRBJ1-4
d_gene: TRBD1
CDR3aa: CASSPGQGVKLFF
CDR3nt: TGCGCCAGCAGCCCTGGACAGGGAGTAAAACTGTTTTTT

abundance: medium-sized
v_gene: TRBV6-5
j_gene: TRBJ1-2
d_gene: .
CDR3aa: CASRIQGFGGYTF
CDR3nt: TGTGCCAGCAGAATACAGGGTTTTGGCGGCTACACCTTC

abundance: medium-sized
v_gene: TRBV20-1
j_gene: TRBJ2-5
d_gene: .
CDR3aa: CSARTRWLKTQYF
CDR3nt: TGCAGTGCTAGAACCCGGTGGTTGAAGACCCAGTACTTC

abundance: large
v_gene: TRBV12-3/TRBV12-4
j_gene: TRBJ1-5
d_gene: TRBD1
CDR3aa: CASSFGQGQPQHF
CDR3nt: TGTGCCAGCAGTTTCGGACAGGGCCAGCCCCAGCATTTT

abundance: medium-sized
v_gene: TRBV7-6
j_gene: TRBJ2-3
d_gene: TRBD2
CDR3aa: CASSSLAGGFPGTDTQYF
CDR3nt: TGTGCCAGCAGTTCACTAGCGGGGGGATTCCCTGGCACAGATACGCAGTATTTT

abundance: medium-sized
v_gene: TRBV6-6
j_gene: TRBJ1-2
d_gene: .
CDR3aa: CASSYGARYGYTF
CDR3nt: TGTGCCAGCAGTTACGGTGCACGCTATGGCTACACCTTC

abundance: medium-sized
v_gene: TRBV5-1
j_gene: TRBJ2-7
d_gene: TRBD1
CDR3aa: CASSLQGSSYEQYF
CDR3nt: TGCGCCAGCAGCTTACAGGGGAGCTCCTACGAGCAGTACTTC

abundance: medium-sized
v_gene: TRBV29-1
j_gene: TRBJ2-3
d_gene: .
CDR3aa: CSVGGQGFTDTQYF
CDR3nt: TGCAGCGTTGGCGGACAAGGGTTCACAGATACGCAGTATTTT

abundance: medium-sized
v_gene: TRBV5-1
j_gene: TRBJ2-1
d_gene: TRBD1
CDR3aa: CASCPSTGGGNEQFF
CDR3nt: TGCGCCAGCTGCCCGAGTACAGGGGGTGGCAATGAGCAGTTCTTC

abundance: few
v_gene: TRBV4-2
j_gene: TRBJ1-2
d_gene: .
CDR3aa: CASSQGQGYTF
CDR3nt: TGTGCCAGCAGTCAGGGCCAAGGCTACACCTTC

abundance: medium-sized
v_gene: TRBV5-1
j_gene: TRBJ2-1
d_gene: TRBD2
CDR3aa: CASRASGGSYNEQFF
CDR3nt: TGCGCCAGCAGGGCGAGCGGGGGGAGCTACAATGAGCAGTTCTTC

abundance: medium-sized
v_gene: TRBV2
j_gene: TRBJ2-5
d_gene: .
CDR3aa: CASSVNFQETQYF
CDR3nt: TGTGCCAGCAGCGTCAACTTCCAAGAGACCCAGTACTTC

abundance: medium-sized
v_gene: TRBV20-1
j_gene: TRBJ1-2
d_gene: .
CDR3aa: CSARRGGRDGYTF
CDR3nt: TGCAGTGCTAGGCGGGGGGGAAGGGATGGCTACACCTTC

abundance: medium-sized
v_gene: TRBV7-3
j_gene: TRBJ2-3
d_gene: .
CDR3aa: CASSPDRSTDTQYF
CDR3nt: TGTGCCAGCAGCCCCGACAGAAGCACAGATACGCAGTATTTT

abundance: .
v_gene: TRBV6-5
j_gene: TRBJ1-2
d_gene: .
CDR3aa: CASRQSSTGLSGYTF
CDR3nt: TGTGCCAGCAGACAAAGTTCGACAGGCCTGTCCGGCTACACCTTC

abundance: medium-sized
v_gene: TRBV20-1
j_gene: TRBJ2-2
d_gene: .
CDR3aa: CSARFSSTGELFF
CDR3nt: TGCAGTGCTAGGTTCTCCAGCACCGGGGAGCTGTTTTTT

abundance: large
v_gene: TRBV2
j_gene: TRBJ1-3
d_gene: .
CDR3aa: CASTGSGNTIYF
CDR3nt: TGTGCCAGCACGGGTTCAGGAAACACCATATATTTT

abundance: medium-sized
v_gene: TRBV7-2
j_gene: TRBJ2-7
d_gene: .
CDR3aa: CASSLAGGRPYEQYF
CDR3nt: TGTGCCAGCAGCTTAGCCGGGGGCCGCCCCTACGAGCAGTACTTC

abundance: few
v_gene: TRBV7-2
j_gene: TRBJ2-1
d_gene: TRBD2
CDR3aa: CASSLGRWLAGGAGDEQFF
CDR3nt: TGTGCCAGCAGCTTAGGGCGGTGGCTAGCGGGGGGCGCCGGCGATGAGCAGTTCTTC

abundance: medium-sized
v_gene: TRBV7-2
j_gene: TRBJ1-2
d_gene: .
CDR3aa: CASSLVGTKNTYGYTF
CDR3nt: TGTGCCAGCAGCTTAGTAGGGACGAAGAATACGTATGGCTACACCTTC

abundance: medium-sized
v_gene: TRBV6-5
j_gene: TRBJ1-2
d_gene: TRBD1
CDR3aa: CASSTGTVNYGYTF
CDR3nt: TGTGCCAGCAGTACAGGGACAGTTAACTATGGCTACACCTTC

abundance: medium-sized
v_gene: TRBV10-3
j_gene: TRBJ1-1
d_gene: TRBD1
CDR3aa: CAISQPGQGATEAFF
CDR3nt: TGTGCCATCAGCCAACCGGGACAGGGGGCTACTGAAGCTTTCTTT

abundance: medium-sized
v_gene: TRBV12-3/TRBV12-4
j_gene: TRBJ1-1
d_gene: TRBD1
CDR3aa: CASSPGQGGTEAFF
CDR3nt: TGTGCCAGCAGCCCAGGACAGGGTGGAACTGAAGCTTTCTTT

abundance: medium-sized
v_gene: TRBV10-2
j_gene: TRBJ1-2
d_gene: TRBD1
CDR3aa: CASSFDRGGGYTF
CDR3nt: TGCGCCAGCAGTTTTGACAGGGGAGGTGGCTACACCTTC

abundance: medium-sized
v_gene: TRBV21-1
j_gene: TRBJ1-5
d_gene: .
CDR3aa: CASSLKGSYSNQPQHF
CDR3nt: TGTGCCAGCAGTCTAAAGGGGAGCTATAGCAATCAGCCCCAGCATTTT

abundance: .
v_gene: TRBV7-2
j_gene: TRBJ2-3
d_gene: TRBD1
CDR3aa: CASSVRDRGYLREVAADTQYF
CDR3nt: TGTGCCAGCAGCGTCCGGGACAGGGGTTATTTGCGGGAAGTGGCGGCAGATACGCAGTATTTT

abundance: once
v_gene: TRBV7-7
j_gene: TRBJ2-1
d_gene: TRBD2
CDR3aa: CASSPGLAGTSYNEQFF
CDR3nt: TGTGCCAGCAGCCCGGGACTAGCGGGGACGTCCTACAATGAGCAGTTCTTC

abundance: .
v_gene: TRBV2
j_gene: TRBJ1-1
d_gene: .
CDR3aa: CAAAAGSGYTEAFF
CDR3nt: TGTGCAGCAGCAGCAGGGAGCGGATACACTGAAGCTTTCTTT

abundance: medium-sized
v_gene: TRBV3-1
j_gene: TRBJ2-6
d_gene: .
CDR3aa: CASSYGSPGANVLTF
CDR3nt: TGTGCCAGCAGTTACGGAAGCCCTGGGGCCAACGTCCTGACTTTC